This T cell receptor (beta chain) was identified in a study of breast tumors, draining lymph nodes, adjacent tissues. General study points: Tumor and nontumor repertoires were significantly more similar in luminal-like than in basal-like breast cancer. Tumor TCR diversity was below lymph nodes but above nontumor tissue.

V gave up 4 bases and J gave up 7 bases, with 18 bases separating them. CDR1 is SGHDT and CDR2 is YYEEEE in the germline V gene. This CDR3 region has 14 residues. Each CDR3 protein is one row after TCRdb ran MiXCR on the multiplex PCR reads. The repertoire includes around 230,000 distinct CDR3 sequences, about a third of them detected once, and over 1.1% sits in the top ten. This clonotype was seen many times. The antigen is not known. Axillary draining lymph nodes of breast cancer patients supplied the node samples. This receptor was taken from a female donor with breast cancer. Some clones in this sample may be carry-over from other donors' samples. The sample was axillary lymph node tissue. V and J are TRBV5-6 and TRBJ2-7; weak D call: TRBD2 (6 bases). CDR3 sequence: CASSPGLGLGEQYF. CDR3 DNA: TGTGCCAGCAGCCCGGGACTGGGGCTCGGGGAGCAGTACTTC.